This T cell receptor beta chain was recovered during a study of T cells after somatic rescue of genetic block. Sequenced by immunoSEQ multiplex PCR; TCRdb stores in-frame clones only, minus some. This sample has approximately 71,000 clones, with under 95% found just once. CDR1 and CDR2 from the germline V gene are LNHDA and SQIVND (reference sequence). V lost 3 bases to trimming and J lost 0 bases, with 4 bases between them. The CDR3 length is 13 residues. This receptor was obtained from a middle-aged man. The sample consisted of peripheral blood mononuclear cells (PBMCs). The chain combines TRBV19 with TRBJ2-3; D is ambiguous. Here the CDR3 reads CASSMSSTDTQYF. As DNA, the CDR3 is TGTGCCAGTAGTATGTCTAGCACAGATACGCAGTATTTT. Based on the CDR3 plus reference TRBV19 and TRBJ2-3, the full variable domain is DGGITQSPKYLFRKEGQNVTLSCEQNLNHDAMYWYRQDPGQGLRLIYYSQIVNDFQKGDIAEGYSVSREKKESFPLTVTSAQKNPTAFYLCASSMSSTDTQYFGPGTRLTVL.